The clone carrying this TCR beta chain appeared a few times. What it binds is unknown. V lost 6 bases to trimming and J lost 9 bases, with 21 bases between them. There are 15 residues in the CDR3. Germline CDR1 MDHEN, CDR2 SYDVKM. The data stem from a study of post-analysis software for immune sequencing data. Unique-molecular-identifier-tagged TCR beta cDNA libraries were used. TCRdb independently ran MiXCR on the PCR reads; one entry per CDR3 protein. The profile shows more than 350,000 distinct CDR3 sequences, 30% to 40% of them singletons. General study findings and limits: Multiple sclerosis was associated with a significant reduction in normalized Chao1 diversity relative to controls. TRBV5-6, TRBV5-1 and TRBV20-1 belonged to a set of roughly 5 TRBV segments that were more frequent in patients than controls.

The sample consisted of blood. The J gene is TRBJ2-1, the V gene TRBV28, with D tentatively TRBD1 (5 bases). The TCR sequence derives from a girl aged 2 to 9 with multiple sclerosis. The CDR3, as DNA: TGTGCCAGCAGCCACTACCGAATTACAGGTTTTGAGCAGTTCTTC. Translation: CASSHYRITGFEQFF.